These 20 T cell receptor beta chains were all obtained from the same sample, sequenced in a study of blood T cell repertoires in COVID-19. Sequencing was performed with immunoSEQ multiplex PCR; in TCRdb, only in-frame clones are kept and a portion is missing. The sample contains 200,000 to 250,000 clones, roughly 87% of which appear only once. Sample: PBMCs or T cells enriched from blood (not recorded which). The receptors shown here come from a man aged 18 to 29 with acute COVID-19.

The chain recombines TRBV19 with TRBJ1-6; no clear D gene. Germline V gene data show CDR1 as LNHDA and CDR2 as SQIVND (reference sequence). The CDR3 consists of 13 residues. Trimming removed 8 bases from V and 14 bases from J, with 19 bases in between. The CDR3 DNA follows: TGTGCCAGTCAGGACCGGGGAGTCGGATCCCTCCACTTT. Translation gives CASQDRGVGSLHF.

This chain links TRBV5-1 with TRBJ2-7; 8 nucleotides line up with TRBD2. Germline CDR1 and CDR2: SGHRS and YFSETQ. Trimming cost V 0 bases and J 5 bases; bases outside gene matches: 4. The CDR3 contains 14 residues. Here the CDR3 reads CASSLEREFDEQYF. The CDR3 DNA sequence: TGCGCCAGCAGCTTGGAGCGGGAGTTCGACGAGCAGTACTTC.

Only one count was recorded for this clone. This chain joins TRBV28 and TRBJ1-4; a weak D match, TRBD1 (6 bases). With 6 bases removed from V and 5 bases from J, the gap between germline ends came to 16 bases. The germline gives CDR1 MDHEN, CDR2 SYDVKM. The length of the CDR3 is 15 residues. The CDR3 spells CASSRDAGANEKLFF. Written as DNA, the CDR3 is TGTGCCAGCAGCCGCGATGCGGGGGCGAATGAAAAACTGTTTTTT.

The rearrangement uses TRBV11-2 and TRBJ1-3; D call uncertain. This CDR3 is 13 amino acids long. V was clipped by 0 bases and J by 3 bases, with 3 bases between them. The V gene's germline CDR1 is SGHAT and CDR2 FQNNGV. DNA of the CDR3: TGTGCCAGCAGCTTAGAACTTGGAAACACCATATATTTT. Amino acids: CASSLELGNTIYF.

This chain joins TRBV13 and TRBJ2-1, with D possibly TRBD2 on 6 matching bases. CDR3 length: 15 amino acids. Germline V gene data show CDR1 as PRHDT and CDR2 as FYEKMQ (reference sequence). V lost 1 base and J 3 bases, leaving 10 bases between the germline ends. CDR3 loop: CASSLDGGGYNEQFF. CDR3 in DNA: TGTGCCAGCAGCTTAGACGGGGGAGGCTACAATGAGCAGTTCTTC.

The chain has TRBV2 and TRBJ2-7; TRBD2 matches at 7 bases. The CDR3 is made up of 14 amino acids. The germline CDR1 and CDR2 sequences are SNHLY and FYNNEI. With V trimmed by 6 bases and J by 6 bases, 11 bases remained unmatched. The CDR3 region has the DNA TGTGCCAGCAGCTGGACTAGTTCCATACTCGAGCAGTACTTC. Translated, it gives CASSWTSSILEQYF.

This clone was recorded once. The chain has TRBV5-4 and TRBJ2-2; 8 positions match TRBD2. With V trimmed by 4 bases and J by 5 bases, 7 bases remained unmatched. The CDR3 totals 15 residues. Germline values: CDR1 SGHNT, CDR2 YYREEE (reference sequence). The CDR3 sequence is CASSEISGGTGELFF. Here the CDR3 DNA reads TGTGCCAGCAGCGAGATAAGCGGGGGAACCGGGGAGCTGTTTTTT.

To note about this clone: The identical CDR3 is also encoded by other nucleotide sequences in the sample. The chain recombines TRBV3-1 (or the pseudogene TRBV3-2) with TRBJ1-1; D is possibly TRBD1 (5 bases). Trimming stripped 1 base from V and 0 bases from J, with 6 bases between. CDR1 LGHDT and CDR2 YNNKEL come from the germline V gene (reference sequence). The CDR3 is 14 amino acids. For the CDR3, the DNA is TGTGCCAGCAGCCAAGGGACATTGAACACTGAAGCTTTCTTT. The encoded protein is CASSQGTLNTEAFF.

J is TRBJ1-1 and V is TRBV19, with D possibly matching TRBD1 (6 bases). The germline V gene encodes CDR1 LNHDA and CDR2 SQIVND (reference sequence). Deletions cut 5 bases from V and 0 bases from J, with 10 bases between. There are 14 residues in the CDR3. CDR3 sequence (DNA): TGTGCCAGTAGTTCCCCAGGGGTGAACACTGAAGCTTTCTTT. Translated: CASSSPGVNTEAFF.

The chain combines TRBV6-1 with TRBJ2-1, with D maybe TRBD2 (5 bases). From germline, CDR1 is MNHNS and CDR2 SASEGT. The V and J ends lost 1 base and 3 bases respectively, with 10 bases between them. The CDR3 runs to 15 residues. The CDR3: CASSEVGSDYNEQFF. In DNA form, the CDR3 reads TGTGCCAGCAGTGAAGTTGGTAGCGACTACAATGAGCAGTTCTTC.

The rearrangement joins TRBV7-8 to TRBJ1-3, with 9 bases lining up with TRBD1. There are 20 residues in the CDR3. Germline values: CDR1 SGHVS, CDR2 FQNEAQ. J was trimmed by 0 bases and V by 5 bases; bases with no gene match: 17. CDR3 amino acids: CASSPHGLRDREDSGNTIYF. The DNA of the CDR3 is TGTGCCAGCAGCCCCCACGGGCTCCGGGACAGGGAAGACTCTGGAAACACCATATATTTT.

The chain has TRBV6-5 and TRBJ2-1; 7 bases are shared with TRBD2. The ends lost 0 bases at V and 4 bases at J; junction bases unmatched: 6. Germline V gene data show CDR1 as MNHEY and CDR2 as SVGAGI. The CDR3 is 16 amino acids. The CDR3 nucleotides read TGTGCCAGCAGTTACTCTGGCGGGAGAGATTACAATGAGCAGTTCTTC. Translation gives CASSYSGGRDYNEQFF.

The rearrangement joins TRBV3-1 (or the pseudogene TRBV3-2) to TRBJ2-1; maybe TRBD2 (5 bases). Deletions cut 1 base from V and 0 bases from J, with 13 bases between. The CDR3 is made up of 17 amino acids. Germline lookup yields CDR1 LGHDT and CDR2 YNNKEL (reference sequence). This CDR3 reads CASSQALGAASYNEQFF. The CDR3 DNA reads TGTGCCAGCAGCCAAGCGTTAGGAGCGGCCTCCTACAATGAGCAGTTCTTC.

The sample holds one count of this clone. The CDR3 coding sequence is TGTGCCAGTAGTATCGGTAGCGGAGGGGTCGAGCAGTTCTTC. Translating it yields CASSIGSGGVEQFF. The chain recombines TRBV19 with TRBJ2-1; possibly TRBD2 for D (6 bases). CDR1 is LNHDA, CDR2 SQIVND, per germline (reference sequence). Trimming stripped 3 bases from V and 10 bases from J, with 16 bases between. This CDR3 is built from 14 residues.

The gene calls are TRBV4-2 and TRBJ2-3, with TRBD2 identical over 7 bases. With 0 bases clipped from V and 1 base from J, the junction kept 10 bases outside the gene matches. Germline V gene data show CDR1 as LGHNA and CDR2 as YNFKEQ. This CDR3 contains 18 residues. For the CDR3, the DNA is TGTGCCAGCAGCCAAGATTTTGGGAGGGCCGTGGGCACAGATACGCAGTATTTT. This sequence encodes CASSQDFGRAVGTDTQYF.

This clone was seen more than once but under ten times. The rearrangement uses TRBV5-8 and TRBJ1-5; TRBD1 agrees at 10 bases. Germline CDR1 and CDR2: SGHTS and YDEGEE. Germline trimming cut 5 bases from V and 4 bases from J; bases unmatched to any gene: 6. This CDR3 is built from 15 residues. CDR3: CASRHRDRGNQPQHF. CDR3 DNA: TGTGCCAGCAGACACCGGGACAGGGGAAATCAGCCCCAGCATTTT.

The V and J genes are TRBV2 and TRBJ2-7, with a weak D call TRBD1 (7 bases). This CDR3 is built from 15 residues. Germline CDR1 is SNHLY and CDR2 is FYNNEI. V was trimmed by 6 bases and J by 6 bases, leaving 21 bases between them. CDR3 in amino acids: CASSLLGQGGGEQYF. CDR3 DNA: TGTGCCAGCAGCCTCCTCGGGCAGGGGGGCGGCGAGCAGTACTTC.

V is TRBV12-5 and J is TRBJ2-7; 10 bases are shared with TRBD1. Germline trimming cut 6 bases from V and 4 bases from J; bases unmatched to any gene: 6. There are 14 residues in the CDR3. CDR1 LGHNT and CDR2 FRNRAP come from the germline V gene. As DNA, the CDR3 is TGTGCTAGTGGGCCGGGACAGGGGACTTACGAGCAGTACTTC. It codes for CASGPGQGTYEQYF.

This clone was seen a few times. The limits of the CDR3 on the DNA are not certain, so only TCRdb's listed CDR3 is given. J is TRBJ1-5 and V is TRBV28. The germline gives CDR1 MDHEN, CDR2 SYDVKM. The CDR3 contains 14 residues when both ends are counted. CDR3 sequence reads: CASSSSGSNQPQHF.

The V and J genes are TRBV11-2 and TRBJ1-3; the D is unclear. The germline V and J ends were trimmed by 8 bases and 7 bases, with 21 bases remaining between them. The CDR3 extends over 15 amino acids. Germline CDR1 SGHAT, CDR2 FQNNGV. CDR3 loop: CASEYQDLSPNTIYF. The DNA of the CDR3 is TGTGCCAGCGAGTACCAGGACTTGTCACCCAACACCATATATTTT.